This T cell receptor (beta chain) was profiled in a study of post-analysis software for immune sequencing data. In the study overall: As for disease course, relapsing-remitting, secondary progressive and progressive-relapsing multiple sclerosis were all included. Study-wide results and limits: Elevated frequency relative to controls characterized 4 or 5 TRBV segments in patients, TRBV5-6, TRBV5-1 and TRBV20-1 among them. Diversity measured as normalized Chao1 was significantly lower in multiple sclerosis patients than in controls. With F measure, samples from one preparation batch clustered together strongly.

Incorporated into the TCR beta cDNA libraries were unique molecular identifiers, which served to reduce PCR and sequencing biases. The source material, roughly 0.9 to 11 million T cells, gave rise to about 520,000 cDNA molecules. TCRdb re-analysed the PCR reads in MiXCR, keeping a single row per CDR3 protein. The table lists hundreds of thousands of distinct CDR3 sequences, less than 40% of them singletons. This clonotype showed up many times. Its matching antigen is unknown. Trimming took 5 bases from V and 4 from J, leaving 7 bases between them. Germline lookup yields CDR1 LNHNV and CDR2 YYDKDF (reference sequence). This CDR3 is 12 amino acids long.

V gene TRBV15 combines with J gene TRBJ2-3; D remains unclear. The clonotype originates from a girl between 10 and 17 years old with multiple sclerosis. Sample: blood. CDR3 bases: TGTGCCACCAGCCGTCGATCAGATACGCAGTATTTT. Its translation: CATSRRSDTQYF.